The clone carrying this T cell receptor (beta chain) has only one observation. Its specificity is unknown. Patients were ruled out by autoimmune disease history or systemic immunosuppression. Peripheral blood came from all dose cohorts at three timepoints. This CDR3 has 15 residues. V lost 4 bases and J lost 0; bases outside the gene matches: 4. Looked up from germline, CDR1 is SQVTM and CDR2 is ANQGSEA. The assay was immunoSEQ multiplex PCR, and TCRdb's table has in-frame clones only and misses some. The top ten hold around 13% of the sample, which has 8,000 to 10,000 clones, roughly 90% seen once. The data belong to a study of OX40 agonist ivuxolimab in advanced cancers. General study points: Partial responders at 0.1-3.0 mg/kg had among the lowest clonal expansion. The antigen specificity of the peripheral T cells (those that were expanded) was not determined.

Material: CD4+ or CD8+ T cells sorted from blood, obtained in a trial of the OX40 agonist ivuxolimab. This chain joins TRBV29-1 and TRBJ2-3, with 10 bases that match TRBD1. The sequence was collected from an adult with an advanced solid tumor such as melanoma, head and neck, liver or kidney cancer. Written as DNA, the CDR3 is TGCAGCGTTGCAGGACAGGGGGTCAGCACAGATACGCAGTATTTT. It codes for CSVAGQGVSTDTQYF.